A selection of T cell receptor beta chains follows, all from one sample in a study of blood T cell repertoires in COVID-19. Produced via immunoSEQ multiplex PCR; TCRdb's table is partial and in-frame only. The sample lists hundreds of thousands of clones; about 83% were seen once. Sequencing input: peripheral blood. The receptors originated from a woman in her forties or fifties with acute or convalescent COVID-19. CDR3s include the opening cysteine and the closing phenylalanine or tryptophan. Fields, in order: clone size, D gene, J gene, V gene, CDR3 protein, CDR3 DNA. The D gene is left open where the match is weak. Size is omitted from some rows. Given values are once, few, many or a class for expanded clones.

NA	NA	TRBJ1-3	TRBV6-5	CASSSWAGSGNTIYF	TGTGCCAGCAGTTCCTGGGCGGGGTCTGGAAACACCATATATTTT
NA	TRBD2	TRBJ2-7	TRBV19	CASSIARGLAGTYEQYF	TGTGCCAGTAGTATCGCCAGGGGACTAGCGGGAACCTACGAGCAGTACTTC
NA	TRBD1	TRBJ2-5	TRBV10-3	CAISEGQGEETQYF	TGTGCCATCAGTGAGGGACAGGGGGAAGAGACCCAGTACTTC
NA	TRBD2	TRBJ2-3	TRBV24-1	CATSDFKREGTDTQYF	TGTGCCACCAGTGATTTTAAGCGGGAGGGCACAGATACGCAGTATTTT
NA	NA	TRBJ1-1	TRBV19	CASVSGVTEAFF	TGTGCCAGTGTGTCCGGGGTTACTGAAGCTTTCTTT
NA	TRBD1	TRBJ1-1	TRBV7-6	CASSPSGGTEAFF	TGTGCCAGCAGCCCGTCAGGGGGCACTGAAGCTTTCTTT
NA	TRBD2	TRBJ2-2	TRBV5-1	CASSFTSANTGELFF	TGCGCCAGCAGCTTCACTAGCGCGAACACCGGGGAGCTGTTTTTT
NA	TRBD2	TRBJ2-3	TRBV15	CATSPRAGVDTQYF	TGTGCCACCAGCCCGCGTGCGGGGGTAGATACGCAGTATTTT
NA	TRBD2	TRBJ2-7	TRBV5-1	CASSLVSGRASEQYF	TGCGCCAGCAGCTTGGTTAGCGGGAGGGCAAGCGAGCAGTACTTC
few	NA	TRBJ2-7	TRBV12-2	CASRLAFKGYRGTYEQYF	TGTGCAAGTCGCTTAGCGTTCAAAGGGTACAGGGGTACCTACGAGCAGTACTTC
NA	NA	TRBJ1-4	TRBV9	CASSVGSDEKLFF	TGTGCCAGCAGCGTAGGGTCGGATGAAAAACTGTTTTTT
NA	NA	TRBJ2-3	TRBV11-3	CASSPTGDTQYF	TGTGCCAGCAGCCCTACAGGGGATACGCAGTATTTT
NA	NA	TRBJ1-2	TRBV5-1	CASSNRELYGYTF	TGCGCCAGCAGCAACAGGGAGCTCTATGGCTACACCTTC
NA	NA	TRBJ2-7	TRBV29-1	CSVGFGQYYEQYF	TGCAGCGTTGGGTTCGGACAGTACTACGAGCAGTACTTC
NA	NA	TRBJ2-3	TRBV6-5	CASTLSDTQYF	TGTGCCAGCACCCTGAGCGATACGCAGTATTTT
NA	NA	TRBJ2-7	TRBV24-1	CATSGPGQRGEQYF	TGTGCCACCAGTGGGCCGGGACAGCGGGGGGAGCAGTACTTC
NA	TRBD2	TRBJ2-7	TRBV6-2/TRBV6-3	CASSYLAGALEQYF	TGTGCCAGCAGTTATCTAGCGGGAGCCCTCGAGCAGTACTTC
NA	NA	TRBJ2-7	TRBV7-2	CASSLERPGEQYF	TGTGCCAGCAGCTTAGAACGCCCGGGCGAGCAGTACTTC
NA	TRBD2	TRBJ2-2	TRBV11-2	CASSLTRLAGGELFF	TGTGCCAGCAGCTTAACGAGGCTAGCGGGAGGGGAGCTGTTTTTT
NA	NA	TRBJ2-3	TRBV9	CASSVFGGSTDTQYF	TGTGCCAGCAGCGTATTTGGCGGGAGCACAGATACGCAGTATTTT
NA	TRBD2	TRBJ2-7	TRBV27	CASSFQSGTSGTYEQYF	TGTGCCAGCAGCTTCCAGAGCGGGACTAGCGGGACCTACGAGCAGTACTTC
NA	NA	TRBJ2-3	TRBV30	CAWIVRGTDTQYF	TGTGCCTGGATCGTCAGGGGCACAGATACGCAGTATTTT
NA	TRBD1	TRBJ1-1	TRBV2	CASSWTGRNTEAFF	TGTGCCAGCAGCTGGACAGGGCGAAACACTGAAGCTTTCTTT
NA	TRBD1	TRBJ2-1	TRBV5-6	CASSQPGQVRRGEQFF	TGTGCCAGCAGCCAACCGGGACAGGTTCGTCGCGGTGAGCAGTTCTTC
once	TRBD2	TRBJ2-3	TRBV5-1	CASRGGSSDTQYF	TGCGCCAGCAGAGGCGGGAGCAGCGATACGCAGTATTTT
NA	NA	TRBJ2-5	TRBV5-4	CASSDQVQETQYF	TGTGCCAGCAGCGATCAGGTACAAGAGACCCAGTACTTC
NA	NA	TRBJ2-3	TRBV5-4	CASSLSTDTQYF	TGTGCCAGCAGCCTAAGCACAGATACGCAGTATTTT
NA	TRBD1	TRBJ2-7	TRBV15	CATKSRQGSSYEQYF	TGTGCCACCAAATCTCGACAGGGAAGCTCCTACGAGCAGTACTTC
NA	TRBD2	TRBJ2-5	TRBV5-1	CASSLYLGRVRETQYF	TGCGCCAGCAGCTTGTATCTCGGGAGGGTCCGGGAGACCCAGTACTTC
NA	TRBD1	TRBJ1-2	TRBV27	CASSGHRGSHYGYTF	TGTGCCAGCAGTGGCCACAGGGGGTCTCACTATGGCTACACCTTC
large	NA	TRBJ1-6	TRBV7-9	CASSTHDIQGKRSPLHF	TGTGCCAGCAGCACACACGATATTCAGGGCAAGCGTTCACCCCTCCACTTT
NA	NA	TRBJ2-7	TRBV28	CASSPTEYFRHEQYF	TGTGCCAGCAGTCCGACAGAATACTTCCGACACGAGCAGTACTTC
NA	TRBD2	TRBJ2-3	TRBV6-5	CASRDPGGGADTQYF	TGTGCCAGCAGGGATCCGGGGGGGGGCGCAGATACGCAGTATTTT
NA	NA	TRBJ2-2	TRBV7-9	CASSLARLNTGELFF	TGTGCCAGCAGCTTAGCGCGATTAAACACCGGGGAGCTGTTTTTT
NA	NA	TRBJ1-4	TRBV10-3	CAISESKRNNEKLFF	TGTGCCATCAGTGAGTCGAAGAGGAATAATGAAAAACTGTTTTTT
once	TRBD2	TRBJ2-2	TRBV24-1	CATSDLPSGRVTGELFF	TGTGCCACCAGTGATTTGCCTAGCGGGAGAGTCACCGGGGAGCTGTTTTTT
NA	TRBD2	TRBJ2-1	TRBV2	CATTPGTSVYNEQFF	TGTGCCACCACCCCCGGGACTAGCGTCTACAATGAGCAGTTCTTC
NA	TRBD2	TRBJ2-3	TRBV28	CASSDLADSTDTQYF	TGTGCCAGCAGCGATCTAGCGGATAGCACAGATACGCAGTATTTT
NA	TRBD2	TRBJ2-7	TRBV7-6	CASSDRDSKREEPSYEQYF	TGTGCCAGCAGCGATAGGGATAGTAAGCGGGAGGAACCCTCCTACGAGCAGTACTTC
few	NA	TRBJ1-2	TRBV29-1	CSVEGGSWAGYTF	TGCAGCGTTGAAGGTGGGAGCTGGGCCGGCTACACCTTC
NA	NA	TRBJ1-2	TRBV10-2	CASSIGAYGYTF	TGCGCCAGCAGTATCGGAGCCTATGGCTACACCTTC
NA	TRBD2	TRBJ2-1	TRBV27	CASSLRGLAGSSYNEQFF	TGTGCCAGCAGTTTAAGGGGACTAGCGGGAAGCTCCTACAATGAGCAGTTCTTC
NA	TRBD1	TRBJ1-1	TRBV18	CATGRDSLNTEAFF	TGTGCCACCGGCAGGGACAGCTTGAACACTGAAGCTTTCTTT
NA	TRBD1	TRBJ2-1	TRBV5-6	CASSWAGTAYNEQFF	TGTGCCAGCAGCTGGGCCGGGACAGCCTACAATGAGCAGTTCTTC
once	TRBD1	TRBJ1-1	TRBV4-2	CASSQDRDRGYNTEAFF	TGTGCCAGCAGCCAAGATAGGGACAGGGGCTACAACACTGAAGCTTTCTTT
NA	TRBD2	TRBJ2-3	TRBV6-5	CATLAGSTDTQYF	TGTGCCACACTAGCGGGAAGCACAGATACGCAGTATTTT
NA	NA	TRBJ2-5	TRBV6-1	CASSDLQGTQYF	TGTGCCAGCAGTGACCTCCAGGGGACCCAGTACTTC